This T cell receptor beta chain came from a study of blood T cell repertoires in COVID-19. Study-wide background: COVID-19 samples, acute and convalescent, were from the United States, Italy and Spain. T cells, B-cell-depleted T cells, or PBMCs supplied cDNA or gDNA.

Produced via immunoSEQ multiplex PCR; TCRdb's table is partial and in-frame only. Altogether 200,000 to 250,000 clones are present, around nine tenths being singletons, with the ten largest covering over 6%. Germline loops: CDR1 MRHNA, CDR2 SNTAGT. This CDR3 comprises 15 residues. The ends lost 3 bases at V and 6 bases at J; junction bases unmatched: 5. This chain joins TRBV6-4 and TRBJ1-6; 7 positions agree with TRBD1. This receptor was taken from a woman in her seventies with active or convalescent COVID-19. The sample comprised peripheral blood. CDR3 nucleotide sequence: TGTGCCAGCAGTGAGAAACAGGGGTTTAATTCACCCCTCCACTTT. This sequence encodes CASSEKQGFNSPLHF.